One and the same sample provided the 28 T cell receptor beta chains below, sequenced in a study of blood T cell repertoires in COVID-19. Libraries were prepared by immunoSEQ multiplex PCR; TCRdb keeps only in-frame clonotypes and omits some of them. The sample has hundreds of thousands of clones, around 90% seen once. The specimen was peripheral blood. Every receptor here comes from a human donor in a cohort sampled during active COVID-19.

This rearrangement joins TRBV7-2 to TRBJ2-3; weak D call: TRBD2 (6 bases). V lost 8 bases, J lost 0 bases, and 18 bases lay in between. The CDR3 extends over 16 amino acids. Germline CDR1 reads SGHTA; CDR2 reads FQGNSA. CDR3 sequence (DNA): TGTGCCAGCTCCTTGTGGGGCGGGGCTAGCACAGATACGCAGTATTTT. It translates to CASSLWGGASTDTQYF.

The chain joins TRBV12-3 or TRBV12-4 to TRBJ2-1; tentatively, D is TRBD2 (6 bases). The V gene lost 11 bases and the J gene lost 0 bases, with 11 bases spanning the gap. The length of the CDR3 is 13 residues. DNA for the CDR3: TGTGCCCTGGGCGGGGCCTCCTACAATGAGCAGTTCTTC. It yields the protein CALGGASYNEQFF.

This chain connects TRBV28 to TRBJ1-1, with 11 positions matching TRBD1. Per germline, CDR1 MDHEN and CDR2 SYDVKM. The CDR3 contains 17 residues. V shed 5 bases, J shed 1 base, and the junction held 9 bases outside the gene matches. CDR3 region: CASSIYRDRGSNTEAFF. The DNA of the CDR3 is TGTGCCAGCAGTATTTACCGGGACAGGGGGTCGAACACTGAAGCTTTCTTT.

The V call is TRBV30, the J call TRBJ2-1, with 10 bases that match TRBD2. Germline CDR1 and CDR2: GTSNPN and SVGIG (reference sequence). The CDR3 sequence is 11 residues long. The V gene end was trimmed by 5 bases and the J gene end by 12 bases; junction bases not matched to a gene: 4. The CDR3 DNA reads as TGTGCCTGGGATAGCGGGGGGACGCAGTTCTTC. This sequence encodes CAWDSGGTQFF.

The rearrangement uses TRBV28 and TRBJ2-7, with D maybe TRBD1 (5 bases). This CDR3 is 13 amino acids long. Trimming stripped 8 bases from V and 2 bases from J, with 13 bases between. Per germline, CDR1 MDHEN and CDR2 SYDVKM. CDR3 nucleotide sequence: TGTGCCAGCGTTATCCAGGGTACCTACGAGCAGTACTTC. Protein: CASVIQGTYEQYF.

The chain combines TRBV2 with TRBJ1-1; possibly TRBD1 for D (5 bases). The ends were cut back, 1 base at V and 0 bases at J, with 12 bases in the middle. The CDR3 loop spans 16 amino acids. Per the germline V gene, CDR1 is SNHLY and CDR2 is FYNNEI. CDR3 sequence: CASSEGQPYLNTEAFF. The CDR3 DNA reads TGTGCCAGCAGTGAAGGACAGCCCTACCTGAACACTGAAGCTTTCTTT.

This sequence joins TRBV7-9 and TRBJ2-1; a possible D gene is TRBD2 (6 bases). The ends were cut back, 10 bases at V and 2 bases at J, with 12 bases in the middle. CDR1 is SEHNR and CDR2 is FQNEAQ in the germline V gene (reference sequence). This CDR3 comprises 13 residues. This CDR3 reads CATRPGAYNEQFF. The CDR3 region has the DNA TGTGCCACCCGCCCGGGAGCCTACAATGAGCAGTTCTTC.

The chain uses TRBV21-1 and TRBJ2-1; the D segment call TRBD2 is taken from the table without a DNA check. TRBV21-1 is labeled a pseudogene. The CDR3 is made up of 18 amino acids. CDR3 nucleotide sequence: TGTGCCAGCAGCAAATTGGCGGGAGGGTCGGGAAGCTACAATGAGCAGTTCTTC. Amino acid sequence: CASSKLAGGSGSYNEQFF.

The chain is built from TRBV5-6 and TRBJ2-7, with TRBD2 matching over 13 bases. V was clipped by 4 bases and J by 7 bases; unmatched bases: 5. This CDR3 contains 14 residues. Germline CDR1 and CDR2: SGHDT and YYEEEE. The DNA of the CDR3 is TGTGCCAGCAGCCCCGGACTAGCGGGAGTTGAGCAGTACTTC. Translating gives CASSPGLAGVEQYF.

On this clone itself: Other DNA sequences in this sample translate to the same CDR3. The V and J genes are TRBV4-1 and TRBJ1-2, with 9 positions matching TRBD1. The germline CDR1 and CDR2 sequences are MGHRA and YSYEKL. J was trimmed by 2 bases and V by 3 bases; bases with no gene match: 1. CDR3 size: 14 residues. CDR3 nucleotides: TGCGCCAGCAGCCAGGACAGGGGCAACTATGGCTACACCTTC. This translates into CASSQDRGNYGYTF.

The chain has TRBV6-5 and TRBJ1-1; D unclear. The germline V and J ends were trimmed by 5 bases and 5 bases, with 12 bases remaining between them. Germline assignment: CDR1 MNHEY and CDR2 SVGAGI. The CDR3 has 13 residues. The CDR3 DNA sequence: TGTGCCAGCAGTCTACCCCCCGGGACTGAAGCTTTCTTT. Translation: CASSLPPGTEAFF.

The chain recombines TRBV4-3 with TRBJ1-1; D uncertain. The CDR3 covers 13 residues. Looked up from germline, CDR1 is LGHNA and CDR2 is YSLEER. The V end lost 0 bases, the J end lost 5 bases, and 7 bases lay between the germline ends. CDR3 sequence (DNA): TGCGCCAGCAGCCAAGACCCACGGACTGAAGCTTTCTTT. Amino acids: CASSQDPRTEAFF.

The CDR3 nucleotides read TGTGCCAGCAGCTTATCTCGACAGGAATTCTACGAGCAGTACTTC. This gives the protein CASSLSRQEFYEQYF. The chain employs TRBV7-2 and TRBJ2-7, with a possible D match to TRBD1 (6 bases). Germline values: CDR1 SGHTA, CDR2 FQGNSA. The CDR3 is 15 residues long. V gave up 2 bases and J gave up 3 bases, with 14 bases separating them.

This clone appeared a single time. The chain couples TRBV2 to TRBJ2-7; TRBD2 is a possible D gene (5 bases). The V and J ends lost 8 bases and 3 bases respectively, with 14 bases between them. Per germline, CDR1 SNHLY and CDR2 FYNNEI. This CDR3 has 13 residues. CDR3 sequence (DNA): TGTGCCAGCCTCCATACCGGGAACTACGAGCAGTACTTC. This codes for CASLHTGNYEQYF.

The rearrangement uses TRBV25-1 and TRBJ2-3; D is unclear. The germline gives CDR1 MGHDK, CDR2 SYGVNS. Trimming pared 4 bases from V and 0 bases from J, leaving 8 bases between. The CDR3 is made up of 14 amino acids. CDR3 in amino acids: CASSGYSSTDTQYF. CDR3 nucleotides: TGTGCCAGCAGTGGCTACTCTAGCACAGATACGCAGTATTTT.

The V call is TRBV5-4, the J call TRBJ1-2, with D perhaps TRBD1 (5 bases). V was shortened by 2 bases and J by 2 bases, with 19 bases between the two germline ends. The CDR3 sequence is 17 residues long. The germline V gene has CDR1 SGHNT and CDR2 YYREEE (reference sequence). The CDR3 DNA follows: TGTGCCAGCAGCTTTTTCGACGACAGACTCGCCAACTATGGCTACACCTTC. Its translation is CASSFFDDRLANYGYTF.

The CDR3 sequence is CASSRPTSAIYEQYF. Written as DNA, the CDR3 is TGTGCCAGCAGCCGACCGACTAGCGCGATCTACGAGCAGTACTTC. The rearrangement joins TRBV27 to TRBJ2-7, with 8 bases matching TRBD2. V lost 6 bases to trimming and J lost 3 bases; unmatched junction nucleotides: 10. Germline V gives CDR1 MNHEY, CDR2 SMNVEV (reference sequence). The CDR3 has 15 amino acids.

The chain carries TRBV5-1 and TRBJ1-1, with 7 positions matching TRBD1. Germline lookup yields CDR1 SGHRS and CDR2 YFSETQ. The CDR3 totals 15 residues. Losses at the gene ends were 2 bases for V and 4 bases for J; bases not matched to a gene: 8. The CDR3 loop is CASSFTGVSGTEAFF. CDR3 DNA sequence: TGCGCCAGCAGCTTTACAGGGGTATCGGGCACTGAAGCTTTCTTT.

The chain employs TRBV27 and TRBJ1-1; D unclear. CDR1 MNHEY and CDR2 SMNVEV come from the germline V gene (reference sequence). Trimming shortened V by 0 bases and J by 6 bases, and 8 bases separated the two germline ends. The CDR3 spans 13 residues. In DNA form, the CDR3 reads TGTGCCAGCAGTTTATCTTGGGGAGCTGAAGCTTTCTTT. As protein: CASSLSWGAEAFF.

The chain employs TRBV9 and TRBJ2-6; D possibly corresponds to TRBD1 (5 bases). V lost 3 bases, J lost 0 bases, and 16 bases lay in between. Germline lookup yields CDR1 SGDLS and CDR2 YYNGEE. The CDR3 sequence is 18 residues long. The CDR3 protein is CASSEQNTGASGANVLTF. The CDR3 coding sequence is TGTGCCAGCAGCGAGCAGAATACAGGAGCCTCTGGGGCCAACGTCCTGACTTTC.

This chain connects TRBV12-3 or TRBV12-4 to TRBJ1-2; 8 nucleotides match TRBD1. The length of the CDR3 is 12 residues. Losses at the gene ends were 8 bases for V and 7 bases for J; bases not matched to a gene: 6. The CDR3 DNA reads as TGTGCCAGCGGGGACAGGCACTCTGGCTACACCTTC. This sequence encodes CASGDRHSGYTF.

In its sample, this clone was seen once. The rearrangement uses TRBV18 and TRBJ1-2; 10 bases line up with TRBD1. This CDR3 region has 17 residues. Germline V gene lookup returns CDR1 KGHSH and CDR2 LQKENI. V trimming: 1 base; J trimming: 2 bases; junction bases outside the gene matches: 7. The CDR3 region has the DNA TGTGCCAGCTCACCACTATCAATGGGACAGGGGAACTATGGCTACACCTTC. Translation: CASSPLSMGQGNYGYTF.

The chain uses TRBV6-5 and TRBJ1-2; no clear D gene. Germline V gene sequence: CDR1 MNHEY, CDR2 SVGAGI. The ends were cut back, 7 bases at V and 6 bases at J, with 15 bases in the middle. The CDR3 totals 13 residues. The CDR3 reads CASIDRGKDGYTF. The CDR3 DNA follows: TGTGCCAGCATCGACCGGGGAAAGGATGGCTACACCTTC.

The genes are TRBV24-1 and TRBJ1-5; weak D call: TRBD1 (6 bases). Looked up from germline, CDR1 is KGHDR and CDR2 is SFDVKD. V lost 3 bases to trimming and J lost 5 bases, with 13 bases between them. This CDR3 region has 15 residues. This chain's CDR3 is CATSDNRWTDQPQHF. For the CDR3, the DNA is TGTGCCACCAGTGATAACCGTTGGACAGATCAGCCCCAGCATTTT.

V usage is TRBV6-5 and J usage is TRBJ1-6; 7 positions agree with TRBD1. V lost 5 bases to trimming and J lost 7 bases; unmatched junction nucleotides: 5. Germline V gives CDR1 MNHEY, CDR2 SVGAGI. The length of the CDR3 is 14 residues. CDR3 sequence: CASSTTGPNSPLHF. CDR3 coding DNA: TGTGCCAGCAGTACGACAGGGCCGAATTCACCCCTCCACTTT.

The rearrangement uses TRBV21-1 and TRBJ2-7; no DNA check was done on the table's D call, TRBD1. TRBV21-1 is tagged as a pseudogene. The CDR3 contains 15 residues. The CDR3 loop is CASSKAKDRTYEQYF. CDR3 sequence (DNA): TGTGCCAGCAGCAAAGCCAAGGACAGGACCTACGAGCAGTACTTC.

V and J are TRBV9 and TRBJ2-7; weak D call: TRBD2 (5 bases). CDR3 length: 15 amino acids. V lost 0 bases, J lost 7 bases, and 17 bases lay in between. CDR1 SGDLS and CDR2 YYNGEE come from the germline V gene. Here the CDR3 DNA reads TGTGCCAGCAGCGTAGGAGGAGGAGAACGAACAGAGCAGTACTTC. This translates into CASSVGGGERTEQYF.

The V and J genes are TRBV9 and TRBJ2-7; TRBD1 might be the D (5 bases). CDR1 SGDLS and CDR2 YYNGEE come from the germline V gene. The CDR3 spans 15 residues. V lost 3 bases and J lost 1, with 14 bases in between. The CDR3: CASSAQGSGSYEQYF. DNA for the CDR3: TGTGCCAGCAGCGCCCAGGGAAGTGGGTCCTACGAGCAGTACTTC.